This T cell receptor beta chain was identified in a study of blood T cell repertoires in COVID-19. Across the study: Sites across the United States, Italy and Spain contributed samples from acute and convalescent COVID-19. PBMCs, B-cell-depleted T cells, or T cells were the source of the cDNA or gDNA that made up the material.

Trimming removed 6 bases at V and 1 base at J, with 12 bases between. The germline CDR1 and CDR2 sequences are MNHEY and SVGAGI. The CDR3 length is 15 residues. Original processing methods: For nucleated cells, counts were estimated from reference gene primer amplification. Only in-frame clones appear in the TCRdb table, and some are missing; sequencing was by immunoSEQ multiplex PCR. The D gene and trimming were derived from the DNA, and the V and J assignments and clone size from that table. Here the sample spans around 700,000 clones, around 89% being singletons. V and J are TRBV6-5 and TRBJ2-2; D perhaps matches TRBD2 (6 bases). Source material: peripheral blood. This receptor was obtained from a woman aged 18-35 years with acute or convalescent COVID-19. The CDR3 coding sequence is TGTGCCAGCAGATTAGCGGCATTGAACACCGGGGAGCTGTTTTTT. Its translation is CASRLAALNTGELFF.